This T cell receptor (beta chain) was retrieved from a study of blood T cell repertoires in COVID-19. Across the study: PBMCs, B-cell-depleted T cells, or T cells provided the cDNA or gDNA that made up the material.

Original analysis: Nucleated cell number was recorded as an estimate derived from reference gene primer amplification. Using immunoSEQ multiplex PCR, the repertoire was profiled, and TCRdb retains in-frame clones only, with some absent. That table supplies the V and J calls and clone size; D and trimming were determined from the DNA. The repertoire holds 120,000 or so clones, with around four fifths as singletons. This clone came up a few times. The CDR3 has 16 residues. Germline V gene data show CDR1 as LGHDT and CDR2 as YNNKEL (reference sequence). V lost 1 base, J lost 6 bases, and 9 bases stayed unmatched.

The J gene is TRBJ2-7, the V gene TRBV3-1 (or the pseudogene TRBV3-2); 10 bases are shared with TRBD2. The receptor was isolated from a human donor in a cohort sampled during active COVID-19. Sequenced: peripheral blood. DNA of the CDR3: TGTGCCAGCAGCCAAGGGACTAGCGGTCTTTCGGGCGAGCAGTACTTC. As protein: CASSQGTSGLSGEQYF.